This passage covers 27 T cell receptor beta chains from one sample sequenced in a study of cytomegalovirus exposure and HLA in healthy donors. The study ran its PCR with 60 Vbeta and 13 Jbeta primers. Profiling relied on immunoSEQ multiplex PCR, and the TCRdb table lists in-frame clones only, not all of them. The sample contains about 180,000 clones, around 79% of which appear only once. Sequencing was performed on PBMCs. These receptors all come from a woman aged 45-59 years in good health and CMV-seronegative.

This sequence joins TRBV7-8 and TRBJ1-2; 8 bases map to TRBD1. There are 15 residues in the CDR3. Germline V gives CDR1 SGHVS, CDR2 FQNEAQ. The V segment lost 5 bases and the J segment 4 bases; nucleotides outside the gene matches: 9. CDR3 nucleotides: TGTGCCAGCAGCCGGAACCGGGACAGGTCCTATGGCTACACCTTC. Translated, it gives CASSRNRDRSYGYTF.

The chain is built from TRBV5-6 and TRBJ1-3; D is uncertain. The CDR3 sequence is 14 residues long. The germline V gene encodes CDR1 SGHDT and CDR2 YYEEEE. The V gene lost 2 bases and the J gene lost 1 base, with 7 bases spanning the gap. The CDR3 DNA follows: TGTGCCAGCAGCTTTCGTTTTTCTGGAAACACCATATATTTT. Translation gives CASSFRFSGNTIYF. Looking up the rest from reference TRBV5-6 and TRBJ1-3 gives the full variable domain: DAGVTQSPTHLIKTRGQQVTLRCSPKSGHDTVSWYQQALGQGPQFIFQYYEEEERQRGNFPDRFSGHQFPNYSSELNVNALLLGDSALYLCASSFRFSGNTIYFGEGSWLTVV.

The chain carries TRBV5-6 and TRBJ2-7; a possible D gene is TRBD2 (7 bases). This CDR3 has 17 amino acids. Germline V gene sequence: CDR1 SGHDT, CDR2 YYEEEE. The V end was cut by 5 bases, the J end by 2 bases, with 23 bases between. The CDR3 loop reads CASSWGWGGPTPYEQYF. The CDR3 DNA follows: TGTGCCAGCAGTTGGGGGTGGGGGGGCCCCACACCCTACGAGCAGTACTTC. Based on the CDR3 plus reference TRBV5-6 and TRBJ2-7, the full variable domain is DAGVTQSPTHLIKTRGQQVTLRCSPKSGHDTVSWYQQALGQGPQFIFQYYEEEERQRGNFPDRFSGHQFPNYSSELNVNALLLGDSALYLCASSWGWGGPTPYEQYFGPGTRLTVT.

The chain carries TRBV6-1 and TRBJ1-5; no firm D call. The CDR3 runs 15 residues. Germline CDR1 reads MNHNS; CDR2 reads SASEGT. The V gene lost 3 bases and the J gene lost 5 bases, with 14 bases spanning the gap. The CDR3 DNA is TGTGCCAGCAGTGATGTCAGAGGAGACTATCAGCCCCAGCATTTT. Translating it yields CASSDVRGDYQPQHF.

The chain combines TRBV5-1 with TRBJ2-7; 9 bases fit TRBD1. V gave up 3 bases and J gave up 0 bases; unmatched junction bases: 10. In germline, CDR1 is SGHRS, CDR2 YFSETQ. The CDR3 is 17 amino acids. The CDR3 sequence: CASSWRSGTGNSYEQYF. The CDR3, as DNA: TGCGCCAGCAGCTGGAGGTCCGGGACAGGGAACTCCTACGAGCAGTACTTC.

The chain is built from TRBV7-9 and TRBJ2-2, with 12 positions matching TRBD2. After removal of 2 bases from V and 6 bases from J, the junction contained 10 bases not matched to a gene. Germline V gene sequence: CDR1 SEHNR, CDR2 FQNEAQ (reference sequence). The CDR3 contains 18 residues. Here the CDR3 DNA reads TGTGCCAGCAGCTTAACATCGACTAGCGGGAGTGGGCCCGGGGAGCTGTTTTTT. Its translation is CASSLTSTSGSGPGELFF.

In this sample, this clone turned up once. The chain joins TRBV5-1 to TRBJ2-1; 11 bases align to TRBD2. Germline CDR1 reads SGHRS; CDR2 reads YFSETQ. The CDR3 is made up of 15 amino acids. With 4 bases clipped from V and 8 bases from J, the junction kept 8 bases outside the gene matches. The CDR3, as DNA: TGCGCCAGCAGCCCCATGGCACTAGCGGGAGATGAGCAGTTCTTC. It translates to CASSPMALAGDEQFF.

The chain employs TRBV5-1 and TRBJ2-7, with 10 bases fitting TRBD1. V was clipped by 5 bases and J by 6 bases; unmatched bases: 8. Germline assignment: CDR1 SGHRS and CDR2 YFSETQ. CDR3 size: 14 residues. The CDR3 is CASREGQGTSEQYF. DNA of the CDR3: TGCGCCAGCAGGGAGGGACAGGGGACTAGCGAGCAGTACTTC.

This chain connects TRBV15 to TRBJ1-5; TRBD1 matches at 8 bases. The CDR3 loop spans 14 amino acids. V shed 1 base, J shed 4 bases, and the junction held 0 bases outside the gene matches. Germline CDR1 LNHNV, CDR2 YYDKDF (reference sequence). DNA of the CDR3: TGTGCCACCAGCAGAGGGACAGGGAATCAGCCCCAGCATTTT. Residues: CATSRGTGNQPQHF. Using reference TRBV15 and TRBJ1-5 for the parts outside the CDR3, the full variable domain is DAMVIQNPRYQVTQFGKPVTLSCSQTLNHNVMYWYQQKSSQAPKLLFHYYDKDFNNEADTPDNFQSRRPNTSFCFLDIRSPGLGDTAMYLCATSRGTGNQPQHFGDGTRLSIL.

The rearrangement uses TRBV5-6 and TRBJ2-7, with D perhaps matching TRBD1 (5 bases). This CDR3 is 14 amino acids long. The V end lost 5 bases, the J end lost 9 bases, and 21 bases lay between the germline ends. Germline values: CDR1 SGHDT, CDR2 YYEEEE. CDR3 bases: TGTGCCAGCAGACCACTACCAATGGTCCAGGGGCAGTACTTC. This gives the protein CASRPLPMVQGQYF.

The V and J genes are TRBV5-1 and TRBJ2-3; TRBD2 matches 12 bases. This CDR3 contains 15 residues. Germline V gene lookup returns CDR1 SGHRS and CDR2 YFSETQ. Trimming cost V 5 bases and J 0 bases; bases outside gene matches: 1. Written as DNA, the CDR3 is TGCGCCAGCAGACTAGCGGGGGGCAGCACAGATACGCAGTATTTT. Its protein product is CASRLAGGSTDTQYF.

The chain combines TRBV28 with TRBJ2-7, with 9 bases matching TRBD2. Germline assignment: CDR1 MDHEN and CDR2 SYDVKM. Trimming removed 10 bases from V and 6 bases from J; junction bases left unmatched: 16. The CDR3 extends over 15 amino acids. This CDR3 reads CATQAGGREYFEQYF. CDR3 nucleotide sequence: TGTGCCACCCAGGCGGGGGGGCGGGAGTATTTCGAGCAGTACTTC.

The CDR3 DNA reads TGTGCCATCAGTGATCGGGGGAGGATGGAGACCCAGTACTTC. Protein: CAISDRGRMETQYF. J is TRBJ2-5 and V is TRBV10-3; maybe TRBD2 (6 bases). This CDR3 is built from 14 residues. V was pared by 3 bases and J by 5 bases, with 13 bases between. Looked up from germline, CDR1 is ENHRY and CDR2 is SYGVKD.

Regarding this clone: Other DNA sequences of this sample code for an identical CDR3. The chain is built from TRBV18 and TRBJ1-4, with D possibly being TRBD1 (5 bases). Trimming left V 1 base short and J 3 bases short, with 12 bases between. The CDR3 runs to 16 residues. CDR1 is KGHSH, CDR2 LQKENI, per germline. Written as DNA, the CDR3 is TGTGCCAGCTCACCACTACGTGACAGCCCTAATGAAAAACTGTTTTTT. It translates to CASSPLRDSPNEKLFF.

The V call is TRBV15, the J call TRBJ1-2; 7 bases are shared with TRBD1. This CDR3 spans 16 amino acids. Trimming at V came to 1 base and at J to 4 bases, leaving 9 bases not matched to a gene. CDR1 and CDR2 (germline): LNHNV, YYDKDF (reference sequence). This CDR3 is CATSRATDRYFYGYTF. The CDR3 nucleotides are TGTGCCACCAGCAGAGCCACGGACAGGTACTTCTATGGCTACACCTTC.

This clone was detected only once. This chain connects TRBV7-6 to TRBJ2-3; TRBD2 aligns across 15 bases. The V and J ends lost 4 bases and 5 bases, in that order; junction bases with no gene match: 4. This CDR3 has 16 amino acids. Per germline, CDR1 SGHVS and CDR2 FNYEAQ. CDR3 amino acids: CASSSGLAGGQDTQYF. In nucleotides, the CDR3 is TGTGCCAGCAGCTCGGGACTAGCGGGGGGCCAAGATACGCAGTATTTT.

The V gene is TRBV4-1, the J gene TRBJ1-5; D call uncertain. CDR3 size: 16 residues. Germline values: CDR1 MGHRA, CDR2 YSYEKL. Trimming removed 4 bases at V and 3 bases at J, with 16 bases between. The CDR3: CASSPQFRSLNQPQHF. CDR3 DNA: TGCGCCAGCAGCCCCCAATTTCGCAGTCTCAATCAGCCCCAGCATTTT.

This chain joins TRBV19 and TRBJ1-2, with D perhaps matching TRBD1 (5 bases). This CDR3 is 14 amino acids long. V shed 7 bases and J shed 4 bases, with 16 bases lying between them. The germline CDR1 and CDR2 sequences are LNHDA and SQIVND (reference sequence). In DNA form, the CDR3 reads TGTGCCAGTACCCCGGCAGGGTTGATCTATGGCTACACCTTC. Translating gives CASTPAGLIYGYTF.

This clone was counted between two and nine times. This sequence joins TRBV4-3 and TRBJ1-1; weak D call: TRBD1 (5 bases). The germline V gene has CDR1 LGHNA and CDR2 YSLEER. This CDR3 is 14 amino acids long. The germline V and J ends were trimmed by 2 bases and 1 base, with 8 bases remaining between them. CDR3 protein: CASSQQGSNTEAFF. The DNA of the CDR3 is TGCGCCAGCAGCCAACAGGGTTCGAACACTGAAGCTTTCTTT.

This sequence joins TRBV28 and TRBJ1-4; 8 nucleotides match TRBD1. CDR3 length: 15 amino acids. J was trimmed by 5 bases and V by 5 bases; bases with no gene match: 7. Germline V gene lookup returns CDR1 MDHEN and CDR2 SYDVKM. The CDR3 here is CASSLEDRVNEKLFF. The CDR3, as DNA: TGTGCCAGCAGTCTAGAGGACAGGGTAAATGAAAAACTGTTTTTT.

In nucleotides, the CDR3 is TGCGCCACCAGACAGGGGTCCCTCTATGGCTACACCTTC. This gives the protein CATRQGSLYGYTF. The V call is TRBV10-2, the J call TRBJ1-2; 8 bases are shared with TRBD1. Germline CDR1 reads WSHSY; CDR2 reads SAAADI. The CDR3 is made up of 13 amino acids. J was trimmed by 4 bases and V by 10 bases; bases with no gene match: 8.

Turning to this clone: The same CDR3 arises from other DNA sequences in this sample as well. The chain combines TRBV9 with TRBJ1-5; 8 positions match TRBD1. From germline, CDR1 is SGDLS and CDR2 YYNGEE. This CDR3 comprises 15 residues. The V and J ends lost 0 bases and 4 bases, in that order; junction bases with no gene match: 3. The CDR3 loop is CASSVAGQANQPQHF. DNA of the CDR3: TGTGCCAGCAGCGTAGCGGGACAGGCTAATCAGCCCCAGCATTTT. The whole variable domain, filled in from reference TRBV9 and TRBJ1-5, reads DSGVTQTPKHLITATGQRVTLRCSPRSGDLSVYWYQQSLDQGLQFLIQYYNGEERAKGNILERFSAQQFPDLHSELNLSSLELGDSALYFCASSVAGQANQPQHFGDGTRLSIL.

The chain has TRBV6-5 and TRBJ1-4; maybe TRBD1 (5 bases). This CDR3 spans 14 amino acids. CDR1 and CDR2 (germline): MNHEY, SVGAGI. Trimming removed 6 bases from V and 8 bases from J, with 16 bases in between. The DNA of the CDR3 is TGTGCCAGCAGCCGTGGTGGGGCCGGGGAAAAACTGTTTTTT. Its protein product is CASSRGGAGEKLFF.

The V call is TRBV19, the J call TRBJ2-2; 9 bases match TRBD1. The CDR3 is 18 amino acids. In germline, CDR1 is LNHDA, CDR2 SQIVND (reference sequence). Losses at the gene ends were 1 base for V and 7 bases for J; bases not matched to a gene: 13. Here the CDR3 reads CASSIGPGQGNRGGELFF. CDR3 nucleotide sequence: TGTGCCAGTAGTATAGGGCCCGGACAGGGGAATAGGGGCGGGGAGCTGTTTTTT.

V and J are TRBV15 and TRBJ1-3; 9 bases line up with TRBD1. The CDR3 length is 14 residues. J lost 6 bases, V lost 3 bases, and 3 bases had no gene match. Per germline, CDR1 LNHNV and CDR2 YYDKDF (reference sequence). CDR3 bases: TGTGCCACCAGCAGCGGGACAGGGATAAACACCATATATTTT. The encoded protein is CATSSGTGINTIYF. Combining the CDR3 with reference TRBV15 and TRBJ1-3 gives the whole variable domain DAMVIQNPRYQVTQFGKPVTLSCSQTLNHNVMYWYQQKSSQAPKLLFHYYDKDFNNEADTPDNFQSRRPNTSFCFLDIRSPGLGDTAMYLCATSSGTGINTIYFGEGSWLTVV.

The chain employs TRBV5-1 and TRBJ1-3, with D unresolved. Trimming removed 4 bases from V and 9 bases from J, with 14 bases in between. There are 13 residues in the CDR3. Germline V gene data show CDR1 as SGHRS and CDR2 as YFSETQ. Here the CDR3 DNA reads TGCGCCAGCAGCCCGCCTACAGTCGGCACCATATATTTT. The encoded protein is CASSPPTVGTIYF. The complete variable domain, with remaining parts taken from reference TRBV5-1 and TRBJ1-3, reads KAGVTQTPRYLIKTRGQQVTLSCSPISGHRSVSWYQQTPGQGLQFLFEYFSETQRNKGNFPGRFSGRQFSNSRSEMNVSTLELGDSALYLCASSPPTVGTIYFGEGSWLTVV.

The J gene is TRBJ2-1, the V gene TRBV5-6; 7 nucleotides align to TRBD2. Trimming removed 1 base from V and 2 bases from J; junction bases left unmatched: 6. This CDR3 region has 16 residues. Germline-derived CDR1 and CDR2 are SGHDT and YYEEEE. The CDR3 protein is CASSLNTGTTYNEQFF. In DNA form, the CDR3 reads TGTGCCAGCAGCTTGAATACCGGGACTACCTACAATGAGCAGTTCTTC.